This T cell receptor beta chain was sequenced during a study of blood T cell repertoires in COVID-19. Profiled with immunoSEQ multiplex PCR; TCRdb holds only in-frame clones, not every one. The sample carries about 250,000 clones, approximately 85% recorded once. This CDR3 spans 14 amino acids. Germline V CDR1 and CDR2: SGHRS, YFSETQ. With 5 bases clipped from V and 4 bases from J, the junction kept 8 bases outside the gene matches. J is TRBJ1-1 and V is TRBV5-1; 7 nucleotides agree with TRBD1. The specimen was peripheral blood. This clonotype originated in a man aged 50-59 years with acute or convalescent COVID-19. This CDR3 reads CASSRGGEGTEAFF. CDR3 in DNA: TGCGCCAGCAGTAGAGGGGGCGAGGGCACTGAAGCTTTCTTT. Full variable domain (rest looked up from reference TRBV5-1 and TRBJ1-1): KAGVTQTPRYLIKTRGQQVTLSCSPISGHRSVSWYQQTPGQGLQFLFEYFSETQRNKGNFPGRFSGRQFSNSRSEMNVSTLELGDSALYLCASSRGGEGTEAFFGQGTRLTVV.